Listed here are 21 T cell receptor beta chains from one sample, sequenced in a study of cytomegalovirus exposure and HLA in healthy donors. Primers for the PCR totalled 60 Vbeta and 13 Jbeta. Assay used: immunoSEQ multiplex PCR; TCRdb lists only in-frame clones, some missing. The table lists approximately 150,000 clones, around 80% of them singletons. Specimen: PBMCs. These receptors all stem from a woman aged 45-65 years in good health and CMV-seropositive.

V and J are TRBV11-2 and TRBJ2-5; 12 bases map to TRBD1. In germline, CDR1 is SGHAT, CDR2 FQNNGV. The V gene end was trimmed by 5 bases and the J gene end by 4 bases; junction bases not matched to a gene: 11. The CDR3 covers 17 residues. CDR3 sequence reads: CASSHGGQGAIRETQYF. In DNA form, the CDR3 reads TGTGCCAGCAGCCATGGGGGACAGGGGGCAATCCGAGAGACCCAGTACTTC.

The chain employs TRBV5-6 and TRBJ2-7; 8 nucleotides agree with TRBD1. The CDR3 extends over 15 amino acids. Germline V lookup: CDR1 SGHDT, CDR2 YYEEEE. The J segment lost 3 bases and the V segment lost 5 bases, leaving 10 bases of the junction unmatched. The CDR3 nucleotides are TGTGCCAGCAGTTTACGGGACAGGTGGGGCTACGAGCAGTACTTC. It translates to CASSLRDRWGYEQYF. The full variable domain, rest sourced from reference TRBV5-6 and TRBJ2-7, is DAGVTQSPTHLIKTRGQQVTLRCSPKSGHDTVSWYQQALGQGPQFIFQYYEEEERQRGNFPDRFSGHQFPNYSSELNVNALLLGDSALYLCASSLRDRWGYEQYFGPGTRLTVT.

The chain has TRBV7-8 and TRBJ1-2; D gene ambiguous. The germline V gene encodes CDR1 SGHVS and CDR2 FQNEAQ. The CDR3 extends over 14 amino acids. The V end was cut by 5 bases, the J end by 3 bases, with 13 bases between. The CDR3 is CASSLVVDYYGYTF. The DNA of the CDR3 is TGTGCCAGCAGCCTGGTGGTGGACTACTATGGCTACACCTTC. The variable domain in full, with the rest retrieved from reference TRBV7-8 and TRBJ1-2, is GAGVSQSPRYKVAKRGQDVALRCDPISGHVSLFWYQQALGQGPEFLTYFQNEAQLDKSGLPSDRFFAERPEGSVSTLKIQRTQQEDSAVYLCASSLVVDYYGYTFGSGTRLTVV.

V is TRBV6-5 and J is TRBJ1-5, with D hard to call. CDR1 and CDR2 from the germline V gene are MNHEY and SVGAGI. The CDR3 consists of 14 residues. The V gene lost 6 bases and the J gene lost 6 bases, with 15 bases spanning the gap. The chain's CDR3 is CASSEVVGGQPQHF. CDR3 nucleotides: TGTGCCAGCAGCGAAGTAGTCGGCGGTCAGCCCCAGCATTTT.

The CDR3, as DNA: TGTGCCAGCTCACCACCGAAGCGGGGGGTCCCGGATACGCAGTATTTT. As protein: CASSPPKRGVPDTQYF. The V call is TRBV18, the J call TRBJ2-3, with 9 bases lining up with TRBD2. CDR1 is KGHSH and CDR2 is LQKENI in the germline V gene. The CDR3 covers 16 residues. J was trimmed by 6 bases and V by 0 bases; bases with no gene match: 7.

The rearrangement links TRBV30 to TRBJ2-4; D is perhaps TRBD2 (6 bases). Trimming left V 3 bases short and J 7 bases short, with 7 bases between. Looked up from germline, CDR1 is GTSNPN and CDR2 is SVGIG (reference sequence). The CDR3 totals 11 residues. For the CDR3, the DNA is TGTGCCTGGAGCGGGGGTAACATTCAGTACTTC. Protein: CAWSGGNIQYF.

This sequence joins TRBV6-5 and TRBJ2-3; D call uncertain. In germline, CDR1 is MNHEY, CDR2 SVGAGI. This CDR3 region has 11 residues. V shed 6 bases and J shed 2 bases, with 3 bases lying between them. CDR3 loop: CASRYTDTQYF. The CDR3 DNA reads as TGTGCCAGCAGATACACAGATACGCAGTATTTT.

The chain has TRBV5-1 and TRBJ1-1, with no clear D. Trimming shortened V by 2 bases and J by 3 bases, and 8 bases separated the two germline ends. The CDR3 loop spans 13 amino acids. Germline CDR1 is SGHRS and CDR2 is YFSETQ. The CDR3 DNA follows: TGCGCCAGCAGCTTCTCTGAGTACACTGAAGCTTTCTTT. The encoded protein is CASSFSEYTEAFF. Full variable domain (missing parts from reference TRBV5-1 and TRBJ1-1): KAGVTQTPRYLIKTRGQQVTLSCSPISGHRSVSWYQQTPGQGLQFLFEYFSETQRNKGNFPGRFSGRQFSNSRSEMNVSTLELGDSALYLCASSFSEYTEAFFGQGTRLTVV.

This clone has only a few counts. This chain links TRBV7-6 with TRBJ1-3; weak D call: TRBD1 (6 bases). The germline V and J ends were trimmed by 4 bases and 8 bases, with 15 bases remaining between them. The germline V gene encodes CDR1 SGHVS and CDR2 FNYEAQ. The CDR3 spans 14 residues. The CDR3 nucleotides read TGTGCCAGCAGCTCCAAAAGGGGGTTGGACACCATATATTTT. This translates into CASSSKRGLDTIYF.

The CDR3 here is CASSLAHGDRGKNSPLHF. The DNA for the CDR3 is TGTGCCAGCAGCTTGGCTCATGGGGACAGGGGAAAGAATTCACCCCTCCACTTT. V usage is TRBV5-6 and J usage is TRBJ1-6; 10 bases fit TRBD1. The CDR3 spans 18 residues. V lost 0 bases to trimming and J lost 7 bases; unmatched junction nucleotides: 10. CDR1 is SGHDT and CDR2 is YYEEEE in the germline V gene.

The rearrangement joins TRBV10-3 to TRBJ2-4; the match to TRBD2 covers 10 bases. The CDR3 length is 16 residues. Trimming removed 10 bases from V and 6 bases from J; junction bases left unmatched: 15. CDR1 is ENHRY and CDR2 is SYGVKD in the germline V gene. This CDR3 reads CATQERGGTTGNIQYF. As DNA, the CDR3 is TGTGCCACTCAGGAGCGGGGGGGGACTACTGGAAACATTCAGTACTTC.

This rearrangement joins TRBV10-3 to TRBJ2-5; 7 positions agree with TRBD2. Germline CDR1 and CDR2: ENHRY and SYGVKD. The CDR3 consists of 13 residues. V shed 6 bases, J shed 3 bases, and the junction held 4 bases outside the gene matches. The CDR3 sequence: CAIRGSGEETQYF. CDR3 nucleotides: TGTGCCATCAGGGGGAGCGGGGAAGAGACCCAGTACTTC.

The chain links TRBV9 to TRBJ1-3, with 8 bases fitting TRBD1. CDR3 length equals 15 residues. Germline CDR1 SGDLS, CDR2 YYNGEE. With V trimmed by 4 bases and J by 4 bases, 7 bases remained unmatched. This CDR3 reads CASSPTGGRGNTIYF. The CDR3 DNA follows: TGTGCCAGCAGCCCCACAGGGGGTCGAGGAAACACCATATATTTT.

This rearrangement joins TRBV6-1 to TRBJ2-1; D gene uncertain. This CDR3 comprises 14 residues. Trimming left V 0 bases short and J 12 bases short, with 15 bases between. Germline loops: CDR1 MNHNS, CDR2 SASEGT. As DNA, the CDR3 is TGTGCCAGCAGTGAAGCGCTATTGAGCAGAGGGCAGTTCTTC. Its translation is CASSEALLSRGQFF.

This chain uses TRBV11-3 with TRBJ2-2; D might be TRBD1 (6 bases). V was pared by 6 bases and J by 8 bases, with 13 bases between. Germline CDR1 reads SGHNT; CDR2 reads YENEEA. The CDR3 covers 13 residues. The CDR3 region has the DNA TGTGCCAGCAGTCTGAACAGGGAAGGGGAGCTGTTTTTT. This sequence encodes CASSLNREGELFF.

The chain is built from TRBV5-4 and TRBJ1-2, with 10 bases matching TRBD1. Unmatched junction bases numbered 11, after V lost 4 bases and J lost 8 bases. The CDR3 loop spans 15 amino acids. The V gene's germline CDR1 is SGHNT and CDR2 YYREEE (reference sequence). The CDR3 DNA sequence: TGTGCCAGCAGCCATCTCAAGACAGGGGGCGAGGGCTACACCTTC. It specifies CASSHLKTGGEGYTF. Together with reference TRBV5-4 and TRBJ1-2, the CDR3 gives the full variable domain: ETGVTQSPTHLIKTRGQQVTLRCSSQSGHNTVSWYQQALGQGPQFIFQYYREEENGRGNFPPRFSGLQFPNYSSELNVNALELDDSALYLCASSHLKTGGEGYTFGSGTRLTVV.

The chain carries TRBV2 and TRBJ1-5; 11 nucleotides agree with TRBD1. Germline trimming cut 7 bases from V and 4 bases from J; bases unmatched to any gene: 12. The CDR3 runs 17 residues. Germline CDR1 SNHLY, CDR2 FYNNEI. DNA of the CDR3: TGTGCCAGCAACTCGGGACAGGGGGACTTTGGGAATCAGCCCCAGCATTTT. As protein: CASNSGQGDFGNQPQHF.

The chain carries TRBV5-1 and TRBJ1-1, with TRBD1 matching over 9 bases. The V gene end was trimmed by 4 bases and the J gene end by 1 base; junction bases not matched to a gene: 5. The CDR3 has 15 residues. Germline lookup yields CDR1 SGHRS and CDR2 YFSETQ. CDR3 residues: CASSPGTGRNTEAFF. CDR3 coding DNA: TGCGCCAGCAGCCCCGGGACAGGGAGGAACACTGAAGCTTTCTTT.

The genes are TRBV4-1 and TRBJ1-1, with D unresolved. Germline CDR1 reads MGHRA; CDR2 reads YSYEKL. Trimming removed 2 bases from V and 6 bases from J, with 16 bases in between. This CDR3 has 15 residues. The CDR3 spells CASSQPKASPSEAFF. CDR3 bases: TGCGCCAGCAGCCAACCCAAAGCATCCCCGTCTGAAGCTTTCTTT.

The sample holds one count of this clone. The chain combines TRBV15 with TRBJ2-5, with TRBD2 matching 15 bases. CDR3 length: 20 amino acids. The germline gives CDR1 LNHNV, CDR2 YYDKDF (reference sequence). The V segment lost 0 bases and the J segment 1 base; nucleotides outside the gene matches: 9. CDR3 sequence: CATSREGTSGGYPAQETQYF. The CDR3 coding sequence is TGTGCCACCAGCAGAGAAGGGACTAGCGGGGGGTACCCTGCCCAAGAGACCCAGTACTTC.

This chain joins TRBV21-1 and TRBJ1-6; whether TRBD1, the table's D call, matches the DNA was not checked. TRBV21-1 is recorded as a pseudogene. The length of the CDR3 is 14 residues. CDR3 amino acids: CASRGALTRSPLHF. Written as DNA, the CDR3 is TGTGCCAGCAGAGGGGCTTTGACCCGTTCACCCCTCCACTTT.